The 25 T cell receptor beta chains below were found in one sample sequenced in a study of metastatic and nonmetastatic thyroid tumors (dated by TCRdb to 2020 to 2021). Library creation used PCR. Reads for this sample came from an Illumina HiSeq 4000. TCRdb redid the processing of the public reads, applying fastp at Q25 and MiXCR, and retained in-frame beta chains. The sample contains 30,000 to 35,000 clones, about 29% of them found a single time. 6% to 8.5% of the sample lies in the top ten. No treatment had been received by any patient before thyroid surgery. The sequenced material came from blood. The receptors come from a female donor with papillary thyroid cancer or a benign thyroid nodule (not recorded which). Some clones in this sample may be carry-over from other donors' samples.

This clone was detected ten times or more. CDR3 nucleotides: TGTGCCAGCAGACCTCCGGGACAGGGCAACGAGCAGTACTTC. Its protein product is CASRPPGQGNEQYF. The V gene is TRBV3-1, the J gene TRBJ2-7; 9 nucleotides match TRBD1. With 6 bases clipped from V and 5 bases from J, the junction kept 8 bases outside the gene matches. The CDR3 length is 14 residues. Germline-derived CDR1 and CDR2 are LGHDT and YNNKEL (reference sequence).

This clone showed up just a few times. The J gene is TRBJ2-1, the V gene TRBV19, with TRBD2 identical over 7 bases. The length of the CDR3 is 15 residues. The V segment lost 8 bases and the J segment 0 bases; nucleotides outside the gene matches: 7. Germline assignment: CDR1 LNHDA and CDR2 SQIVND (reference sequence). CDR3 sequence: CASGDYLSSYNEQFF. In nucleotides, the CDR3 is TGTGCCAGTGGGGACTACCTGAGCTCCTACAATGAGCAGTTCTTC.

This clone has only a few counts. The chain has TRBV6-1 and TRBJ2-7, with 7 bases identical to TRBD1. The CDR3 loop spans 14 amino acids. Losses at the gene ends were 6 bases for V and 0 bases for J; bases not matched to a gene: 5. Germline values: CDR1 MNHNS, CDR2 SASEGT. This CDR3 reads CASSVTGASYEQYF. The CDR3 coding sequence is TGTGCCAGCAGCGTTACAGGGGCCTCCTACGAGCAGTACTTC.

CDR3 DNA: TGCAGTGCTAGAGCACAGACTAGTTATGGCTACACCTTC. This gives the protein CSARAQTSYGYTF. V gene TRBV20-1 combines with J gene TRBJ1-2; D ambiguous. CDR3 length: 13 residues. Germline-derived CDR1 and CDR2 are DFQATT and SNEGSKA (reference sequence). Deletions cut 1 base from V and 5 bases from J, with 11 bases between.

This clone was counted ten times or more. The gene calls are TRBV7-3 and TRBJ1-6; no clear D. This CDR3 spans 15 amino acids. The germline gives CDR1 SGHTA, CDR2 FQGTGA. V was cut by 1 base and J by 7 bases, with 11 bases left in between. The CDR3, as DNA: TGTGCCAGCAGCTTAAACGGTAAAGAGAATTCACCCCTCCACTTT. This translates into CASSLNGKENSPLHF.

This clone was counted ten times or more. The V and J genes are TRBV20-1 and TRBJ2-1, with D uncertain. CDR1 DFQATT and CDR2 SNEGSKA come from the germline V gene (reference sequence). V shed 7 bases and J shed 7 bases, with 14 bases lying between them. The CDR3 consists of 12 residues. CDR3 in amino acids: CSVGVVGNEQFF. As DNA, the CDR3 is TGCAGTGTAGGCGTAGTCGGGAATGAGCAGTTCTTC.

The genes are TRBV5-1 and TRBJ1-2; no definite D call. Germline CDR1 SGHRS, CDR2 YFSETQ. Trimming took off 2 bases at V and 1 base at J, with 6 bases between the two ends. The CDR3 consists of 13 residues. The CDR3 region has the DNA TGCGCCAGCAGCTTCATAAGTAACTATGGCTACACCTTC. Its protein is CASSFISNYGYTF.

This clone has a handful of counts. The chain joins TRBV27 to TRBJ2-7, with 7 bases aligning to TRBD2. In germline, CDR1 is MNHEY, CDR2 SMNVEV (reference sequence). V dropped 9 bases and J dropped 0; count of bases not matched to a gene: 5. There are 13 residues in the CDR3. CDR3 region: CASAAGVSYEQYF. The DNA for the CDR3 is TGTGCCAGTGCGGCGGGGGTCTCCTACGAGCAGTACTTC.

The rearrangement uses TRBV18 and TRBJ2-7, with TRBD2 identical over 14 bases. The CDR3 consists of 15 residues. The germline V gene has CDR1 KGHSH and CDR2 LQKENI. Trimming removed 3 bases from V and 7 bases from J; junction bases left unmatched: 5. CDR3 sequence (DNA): TGTGCCAGCTCACCGGGACTAGCGGGAGCAGGTGAGCAGTACTTC. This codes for CASSPGLAGAGEQYF.

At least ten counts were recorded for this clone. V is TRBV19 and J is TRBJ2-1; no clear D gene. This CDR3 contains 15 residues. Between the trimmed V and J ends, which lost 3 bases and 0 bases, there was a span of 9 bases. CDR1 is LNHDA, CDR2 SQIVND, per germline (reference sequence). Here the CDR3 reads CASSITRSSYNEQFF. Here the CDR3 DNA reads TGTGCCAGTAGTATTACCCGGAGCTCCTACAATGAGCAGTTCTTC.

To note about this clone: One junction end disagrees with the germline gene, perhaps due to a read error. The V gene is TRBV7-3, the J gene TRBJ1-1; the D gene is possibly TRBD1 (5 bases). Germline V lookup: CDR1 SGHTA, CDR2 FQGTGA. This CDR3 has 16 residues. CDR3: CASSLVGGLGHTEASF. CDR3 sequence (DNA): TGTGCCAGCAGCTTGGTGGGAGGGCTGGGGCACACTGAAGCTTCCTTT.

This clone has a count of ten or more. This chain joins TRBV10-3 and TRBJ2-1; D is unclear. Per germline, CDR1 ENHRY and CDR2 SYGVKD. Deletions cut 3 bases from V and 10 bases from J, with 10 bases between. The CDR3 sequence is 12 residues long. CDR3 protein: CAISEQTLEQFF. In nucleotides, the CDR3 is TGTGCCATCAGTGAACAGACTCTCGAGCAGTTCTTC.

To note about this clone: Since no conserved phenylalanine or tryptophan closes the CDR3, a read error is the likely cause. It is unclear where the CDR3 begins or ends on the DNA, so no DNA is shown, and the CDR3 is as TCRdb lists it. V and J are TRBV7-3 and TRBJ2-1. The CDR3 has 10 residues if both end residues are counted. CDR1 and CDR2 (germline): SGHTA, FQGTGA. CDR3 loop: CASSSYRRIR.

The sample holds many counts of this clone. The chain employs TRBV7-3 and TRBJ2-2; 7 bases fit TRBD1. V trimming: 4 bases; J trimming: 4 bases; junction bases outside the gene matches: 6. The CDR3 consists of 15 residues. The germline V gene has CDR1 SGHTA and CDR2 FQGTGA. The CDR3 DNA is TGTGCCAGCAGCTCGTTTGCAGGGGGCACCGGGGAGCTGTTTTTT. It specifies CASSSFAGGTGELFF.

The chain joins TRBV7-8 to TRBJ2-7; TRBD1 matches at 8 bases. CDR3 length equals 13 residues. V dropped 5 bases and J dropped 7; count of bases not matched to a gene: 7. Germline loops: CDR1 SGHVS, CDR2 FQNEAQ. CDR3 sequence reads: CASSLRTGQEQYF. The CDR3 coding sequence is TGTGCCAGCAGCCTAAGGACAGGGCAAGAGCAGTACTTC.

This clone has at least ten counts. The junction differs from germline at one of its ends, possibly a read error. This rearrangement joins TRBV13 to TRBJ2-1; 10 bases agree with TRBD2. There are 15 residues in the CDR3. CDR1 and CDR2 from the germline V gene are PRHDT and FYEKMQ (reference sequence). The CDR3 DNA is TGTACCAGCAGCATCTTGAGCGGGAGGGTATGGGAGCAGTTCTTC. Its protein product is CTSSILSGRVWEQFF.

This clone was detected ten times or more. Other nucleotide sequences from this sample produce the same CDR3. CDR3 sequence reads: CATSSLGQQYF. The CDR3 DNA sequence: TGTGCCACCAGCAGTCTAGGGCAGCAGTACTTC. The gene calls are TRBV15 and TRBJ2-7; D unresolved. The CDR3 consists of 11 residues. Per the germline V gene, CDR1 is LNHNV and CDR2 is YYDKDF (reference sequence). Trimming stripped 3 bases from V and 8 bases from J, with 8 bases between.

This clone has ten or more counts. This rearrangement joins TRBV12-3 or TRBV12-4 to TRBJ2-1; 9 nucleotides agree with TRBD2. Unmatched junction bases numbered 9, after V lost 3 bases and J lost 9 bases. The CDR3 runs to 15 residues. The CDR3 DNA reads TGTGCCAGCAGTTTTTATGGCGGGAGGGGGGGTGAGCAGTTCTTC. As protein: CASSFYGGRGGEQFF.

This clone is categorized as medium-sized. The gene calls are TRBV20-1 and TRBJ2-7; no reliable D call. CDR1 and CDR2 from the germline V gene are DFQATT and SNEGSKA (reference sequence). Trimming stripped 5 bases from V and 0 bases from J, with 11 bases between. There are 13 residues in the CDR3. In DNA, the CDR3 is TGCAGTGCTTCAACACTTTACTCCTACGAGCAGTACTTC. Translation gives CSASTLYSYEQYF.

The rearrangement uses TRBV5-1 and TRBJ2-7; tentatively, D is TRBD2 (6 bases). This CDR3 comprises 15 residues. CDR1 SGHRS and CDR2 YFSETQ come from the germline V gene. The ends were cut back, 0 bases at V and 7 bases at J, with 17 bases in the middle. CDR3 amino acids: CASSLASTRAGEQYF. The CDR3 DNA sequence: TGCGCCAGCAGCTTGGCGTCGACCCGGGCGGGGGAGCAGTACTTC. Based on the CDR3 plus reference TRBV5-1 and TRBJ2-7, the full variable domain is KAGVTQTPRYLIKTRGQQVTLSCSPISGHRSVSWYQQTPGQGLQFLFEYFSETQRNKGNFPGRFSGRQFSNSRSEMNVSTLELGDSALYLCASSLASTRAGEQYFGPGTRLTVT.

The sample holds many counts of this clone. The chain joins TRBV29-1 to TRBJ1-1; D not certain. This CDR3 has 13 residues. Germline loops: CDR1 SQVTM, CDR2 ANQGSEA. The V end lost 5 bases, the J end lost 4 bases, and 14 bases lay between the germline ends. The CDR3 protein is CSVMVLGSTEAFF. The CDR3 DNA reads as TGCAGCGTTATGGTTCTAGGGAGCACTGAAGCTTTCTTT.

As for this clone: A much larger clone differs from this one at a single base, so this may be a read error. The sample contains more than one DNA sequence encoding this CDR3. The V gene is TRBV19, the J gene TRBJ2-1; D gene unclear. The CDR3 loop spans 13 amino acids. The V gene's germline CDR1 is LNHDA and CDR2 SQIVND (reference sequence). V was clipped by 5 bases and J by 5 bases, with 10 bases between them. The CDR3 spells CASSFDPHNEQFF. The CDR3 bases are TGTGCCAGTAGTTTCGACCCTCACAATGAGCAGTTCTTC.

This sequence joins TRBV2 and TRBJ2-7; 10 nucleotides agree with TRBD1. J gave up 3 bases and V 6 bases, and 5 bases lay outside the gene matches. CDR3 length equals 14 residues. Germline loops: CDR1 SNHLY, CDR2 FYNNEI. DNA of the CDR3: TGTGCCAGCAGGGCGGGACAGGGGCACTACGAGCAGTACTTC. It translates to CASRAGQGHYEQYF. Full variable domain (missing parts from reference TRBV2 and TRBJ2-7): EPEVTQTPSHQVTQMGQEVILRCVPISNHLYFYWYRQILGQKVEFLVSFYNNEISEKSEIFDDQFSVERPDGSNFTLKIRSTKLEDSAMYFCASRAGQGHYEQYFGPGTRLTVT.

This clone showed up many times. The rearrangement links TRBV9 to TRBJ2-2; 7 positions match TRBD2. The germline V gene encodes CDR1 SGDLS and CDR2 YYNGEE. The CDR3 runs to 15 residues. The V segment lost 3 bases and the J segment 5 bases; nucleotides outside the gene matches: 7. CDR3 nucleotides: TGTGCCAGCAGCGAAACGGGGGGAGGTACCGGGGAGCTGTTTTTT. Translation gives CASSETGGGTGELFF.

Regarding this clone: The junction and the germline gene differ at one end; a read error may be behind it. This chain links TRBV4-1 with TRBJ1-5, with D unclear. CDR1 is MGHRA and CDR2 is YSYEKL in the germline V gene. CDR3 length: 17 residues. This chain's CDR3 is CASSQELISGTEQRQLF. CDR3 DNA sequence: TGCGCCAGCAGCCAAGAACTCATCTCAGGTACAGAACAGCGCCAGCTCTTT.